This entry lists 3 T cell receptor beta chains sequenced from one sample in a study of blood T cells in healthy people across ages. For the second PCR, which ran for about 7 to 11 cycles, a sample-barcoded 5' primer and a J-beta primer mix were used. TCRdb ran MiXCR on the 5' RACE reads and lists one entry per CDR3 protein. The sample records approximately 1,700,000 distinct CDR3 sequences, approximately 40% being singletons. The specimen was blood. The receptors originated from a human donor in good health.

The chain uses TRBV10-3 and TRBJ2-7, with TRBD1 matching 9 bases. V dropped 6 bases and J dropped 6; count of bases not matched to a gene: 9. There are 14 residues in the CDR3. Per germline, CDR1 ENHRY and CDR2 SYGVKD. The CDR3 nucleotides are TGTGCCATCAGACCGGGACAGGGAGTGAGCGAGCAGTACTTC. The encoded protein is CAIRPGQGVSEQYF.

This sequence joins TRBV30 and TRBJ2-3, with unresolved D. Per the germline V gene, CDR1 is GTSNPN and CDR2 is SVGIG (reference sequence). Trimming removed 4 bases from V and 4 bases from J, with 15 bases in between. The length of the CDR3 is 14 residues. CDR3 sequence reads: CAWNSPVVADTQYF. CDR3 DNA sequence: TGTGCCTGGAATTCCCCTGTGGTGGCAGATACGCAGTATTTT.

The rearrangement links TRBV5-5 to TRBJ2-1, with a tentative D call TRBD2 (6 bases). V dropped 4 bases and J dropped 5 bases, with 13 bases sitting between them. CDR3 size: 14 residues. Per germline, CDR1 SGHKS and CDR2 YYEKEE (reference sequence). The CDR3 region is CASSSGSRDNEQFF. CDR3 in DNA: TGTGCCAGCAGCAGCGGGTCTCGAGACAATGAGCAGTTCTTC. Using reference TRBV5-5 and TRBJ2-1 for the parts outside the CDR3, the full variable domain is DAGVTQSPTHLIKTRGQQVTLRCSPISGHKSVSWYQQVLGQGPQFIFQYYEKEERGRGNFPDRFSARQFPNYSSELNVNALLLGDSALYLCASSSGSRDNEQFFGPGTRLTVL.